The rows below give T cell receptor beta chains drawn from one sample of a study of cytomegalovirus exposure and HLA in healthy donors. The table came from immunoSEQ multiplex PCR; TCRdb's copy has only in-frame clones and leaves some out. The top ten clones hold less than 5% of a sample with some 97,000 clones, about 77% of them seen once. The sequenced material came from PBMCs. The receptors were gathered from a woman between 18 and 29 years old in good health and CMV-seropositive. CDR3s include the opening cysteine and the closing phenylalanine or tryptophan. The D gene is left open where the match is weak. The size entry is marked missing in some rows and otherwise reads once, few, many or a size class.

clone size | J gene | D gene | CDR3 length | V gene | CDR3 DNA | CDR3 protein
NA | TRBJ2-3 | NA | 16 | TRBV6-5 | TGTGCCAGCAGTTACTCGGGGGGGGCCCGCACAGATACGCAGTATTTT | CASSYSGGARTDTQYF
NA | TRBJ2-3 | NA | 15 | TRBV18 | TGTGCCAGCTCACCACCGGGTGGAGGCACAGATACGCAGTATTTT | CASSPPGGGTDTQYF
NA | TRBJ2-7 | TRBD1 | 14 | TRBV19 | TGTGCCAGTAGTAGGGGACAGCACGTCAACGAGCAGTACTTC | CASSRGQHVNEQYF
NA | TRBJ2-7 | TRBD2 | 12 | TRBV6-1 | TGTGCCAGCAGTGAGGGACTACACGAGCAGTACTTC | CASSEGLHEQYF
NA | TRBJ2-7 | NA | 15 | TRBV10-1 | TGCGCCAGCAGTGAGTTTGAAAATAGTCCCTACGAGCAGTACTTC | CASSEFENSPYEQYF
NA | TRBJ1-5 | TRBD1 | 15 | TRBV27 | TGTGCCAGCAGCCCGACAGGGATTAGCAATCAGCCCCAGCATTTT | CASSPTGISNQPQHF
NA | TRBJ2-1 | TRBD2 | 19 | TRBV7-6 | TGTGCCAGCAGCTCACCGGGACTAGCGGGAGTCTTGTCCTACAATGAGCAGTTCTTC | CASSSPGLAGVLSYNEQFF
few | TRBJ1-1 | NA | 14 | TRBV4-1 | TGCGCCAGCAGCCAACCCCTCAGGAACACTGAAGCTTTCTTT | CASSQPLRNTEAFF
NA | TRBJ1-5 | NA | 17 | TRBV2 | TGTGCCAGCGAGACAGCCACGTACCCTGAAAGCAATCAGCCCCAGCATTTT | CASETATYPESNQPQHF
NA | TRBJ2-1 | TRBD2 | 17 | TRBV27 | TGTGCCAGCAGTTTAACCCTGGGGACTAGCAACCTAAATGAGCAGTTCTTC | CASSLTLGTSNLNEQFF
few | TRBJ1-1 | TRBD1 | 13 | TRBV7-9 | TGTGCCAGCAGCCCCAGGGGGCGTACTGAAGCTTTCTTT | CASSPRGRTEAFF
few | TRBJ2-2 | TRBD2 | 16 | TRBV4-3 | TGCGCCAGCAGCCAAGAGGTAGCGGGAGGGCCCGGGGAGCTGTTTTTT | CASSQEVAGGPGELFF
NA | TRBJ2-3 | TRBD2 | 13 | TRBV10-3 | TGTGCCAACCAAGCGGGAGAGGCAGATACGCAGTATTTT | CANQAGEADTQYF
few | TRBJ2-7 | NA | 13 | TRBV4-3 | TGCGCCAGCAGCCAAGCAGATCGTTACGAGCAGTACTTC | CASSQADRYEQYF
once | TRBJ1-2 | NA | 13 | TRBV6-5 | TGTGCCACCGAGGGCAGAAAGGACTATGGCTACACCTTC | CATEGRKDYGYTF
NA | TRBJ2-3 | TRBD1 | 17 | TRBV4-3 | TGCGCCAGCAGCCAAGTCTGGACAGGACTTAGCACAGATACGCAGTATTTT | CASSQVWTGLSTDTQYF
few | TRBJ2-3 | TRBD2 | 17 | TRBV7-2 | TGTGCCAGCAGCCTGCGGCTAGCGGGAGGGTCGGCAGATACGCAGTATTTT | CASSLRLAGGSADTQYF
NA | TRBJ2-3 | TRBD1 | 16 | TRBV9 | TGTGCCAGCAGCGTAGCTGGGACAGGGGCACCAGATACGCAGTATTTT | CASSVAGTGAPDTQYF
NA | TRBJ2-7 | TRBD2 | 16 | TRBV28 | TGTGCCAGCAGTCCCTACCTAGCGGGAGGGCCGGAAGAGCAGTACTTC | CASSPYLAGGPEEQYF
few | TRBJ2-1 | TRBD2 | 15 | TRBV15 | TGTGCCACCGCCGGTGGCGGGAGTGACTACAATGAGCAGTTCTTC | CATAGGGSDYNEQFF
NA | TRBJ2-2 | NA | 13 | TRBV5-1 | TGCGCCAGCCACGATGGCGGCACCGGGGAGCTGTTTTTT | CASHDGGTGELFF
NA | TRBJ2-1 | TRBD1 | 15 | TRBV7-9 | TGTGCCAGCAGCTTAGCCCAGGGGGCAGACAATGAGCAGTTCTTC | CASSLAQGADNEQFF
few | TRBJ1-1 | NA | 11 | TRBV28 | TGTGCCTCCCTTAGGGAGACTGAAGCTTTCTTT | CASLRETEAFF
few | TRBJ2-3 | NA | 14 | TRBV7-6 | TGTGCCAGCAGCTATGGACATAGCACAGATACGCAGTATTTT | CASSYGHSTDTQYF
NA | TRBJ2-7 | TRBD2 | 16 | TRBV4-1 | TGCGCCAGCAGCCAAGTAAAAGGACTAGCGGGAGACGAGCAGTACTTC | CASSQVKGLAGDEQYF
few | TRBJ1-1 | TRBD1 | 17 | TRBV27 | TGTGCCAGCAGTTCCAAACCGGGACAGCTAATAACTTCTGAAGCTTTCTTT | CASSSKPGQLITSEAFF
NA | TRBJ2-3 | TRBD1 | 16 | TRBV5-1 | TGCGCCAGCAGCGTGCCGAAGGCAGGGGGCGCAGATACGCAGTATTTT | CASSVPKAGGADTQYF
once | TRBJ2-2 | NA | 14 | TRBV11-3 | TGTGCCAGCAGCACCTCAAGAGGGAGCGGGGAGCTGTTTTTT | CASSTSRGSGELFF
once | TRBJ2-3 | NA | 13 | TRBV2 | TGTGCCAGCAGTCGGGAGCAGGAAGATACGCAGTATTTT | CASSREQEDTQYF
NA | TRBJ2-5 | NA | 13 | TRBV19 | TGTGCCAGTAGTACAGGTTCAGGGGAGACCCAGTACTTC | CASSTGSGETQYF
NA | TRBJ2-2 | NA | 17 | TRBV7-3 | TGTGCCAGCAGCTTTGCGGCCGGAGGACTCAGCACCGGGGAGCTGTTTTTT | CASSFAAGGLSTGELFF
NA | TRBJ1-5 | NA | 14 | TRBV5-5 | TGTGCCAGCAGCTTGGAAGTTGGGAGTCAGCCCCAGCATTTT | CASSLEVGSQPQHF
NA | TRBJ2-7 | NA | 12 | TRBV7-2 | TGTGCCAGCAGCTTACTGGTTAGAGAGCAGTACTTC | CASSLLVREQYF
NA | TRBJ2-7 | TRBD2 | 14 | TRBV11-2 | TGTGCCAGCAGCTTAGCGGCTAGCGGGCACGAGCAGTACTTC | CASSLAASGHEQYF
NA | TRBJ2-1 | TRBD2 | 13 | TRBV30 | TGTGCCTGGAGGAGAGCGGGATTGGGTGAGCAGTTCTTC | CAWRRAGLGEQFF
few | TRBJ1-3 | NA | 14 | TRBV18 | TGTGCCAGCTCACCGGGCCCAGGGAGAAACACCATATATTTT | CASSPGPGRNTIYF
NA | TRBJ2-1 | TRBD2 | 17 | TRBV10-3 | TGTGCCATCAGTGAGTCCCCCACTAGCGGGAGGGACGATGAGCAGTTCTTC | CAISESPTSGRDDEQFF
NA | TRBJ1-1 | TRBD1 | 14 | TRBV28 | TGTGCCAGCGGCCGGGACAGGGAAGGGACTGAAGCTTTCTTT | CASGRDREGTEAFF
NA | TRBJ2-2 | TRBD2 | 16 | TRBV14 | TGTGCCAGCAGCCAAGAAGCGGGAGGGCCGGACGGGGAGCTGTTTTTT | CASSQEAGGPDGELFF
NA | TRBJ2-1 | NA | 15 | TRBV9 | TGTGCCAGCAGCGGGACCGGGAGCTCCTACAATGAGCAGTTCTTC | CASSGTGSSYNEQFF
few | TRBJ2-3 | TRBD2 | 15 | TRBV5-1 | TGCGCCAGCAAGGCCGGGACTAGCCTCACAGATACGCAGTATTTT | CASKAGTSLTDTQYF
NA | TRBJ2-2 | NA | 16 | TRBV7-8 | TGTGCCAGCAGCTTAGAATGGGGCCAGGGAACCGGGGAGCTGTTTTTT | CASSLEWGQGTGELFF